This section outlines one TCR beta chain sequence together with its context. Its target is unknown. This specimen belongs to a study of cytomegalovirus exposure and HLA in healthy donors. The study's findings and limits: Fewer than 200 TCR beta chains were listed as cytomegalovirus-associated.

The CDR3 is made up of 14 amino acids. CDR1 SGHRS and CDR2 YFSETQ come from the germline V gene. The V segment lost 4 bases and the J segment 5 bases; nucleotides outside the gene matches: 7. Assay: immunoSEQ multiplex PCR; the TCRdb copy retains only in-frame clones and omits some. Found here are 150,000 to 200,000 clones, around 85% of them singletons; the top ten hold 15% to 20%. J is TRBJ2-7 and V is TRBV5-1, with 9 positions matching TRBD1. The sequenced material came from PBMCs. The TCR was taken from a man aged 18-30 years in good health and CMV-seropositive. CDR3 sequence: CASSRGQGLDEQYF. The CDR3 DNA sequence: TGCGCCAGCAGCCGGGGACAGGGATTAGACGAGCAGTACTTC.